This TCR beta chain stems from a study of T cell repertoires in aging, cancer and after chemotherapy. Looking at the study overall: The full dataset contained 7 million to 9.5 million TCR reads. Study observations and caveats: Compared with age-matched healthy donors, untreated hematological or solid cancer patients showed higher blood TCR clonality. In healthy donors, age-related TCR diversity loss mainly reflected lost richness.

Peripheral blood genomic DNA, not sorted cells or RNA, was the template. Multiplex touch-down PCR with TRB-A/B primers amplified rearranged V-D-J TRB sequences. TCRdb recomputed calls from the multiplex PCR reads with MiXCR, one row per CDR3 protein. Of around 12,000 distinct CDR3 sequences in the sample, 35% are singletons; the top ten hold under 8%. The CDR3 has 15 residues. From germline, CDR1 is SGHTA and CDR2 FQGNSA. The ends were cut back, 0 bases at V and 6 bases at J, with 9 bases in the middle. This clonotype was seen only a few times. Antigen: not known. The sequence was collected from a human donor in good health. The donor label of this sample is uncertain. Source material: blood. The chain is built from TRBV7-2 and TRBJ2-6, with D hard to call. The CDR3, as DNA: TGTGCCAGCAGCTTAGCGCAAGCAGCGGCCAACGTCCTGACTTTC. Translating it yields CASSLAQAAANVLTF.